This T cell receptor beta chain was recovered during a study of CD8+ T cells in alopecia areata. Overall study results and limits: Scalp and blood samples kept many expanded lesional clones throughout tofacitinib. Scalp clonality dropped significantly under tofacitinib, as did expanded CD8+ top-100 clones. Affected scalp, especially in alopecia totalis/universalis, had a higher clonality than normal scalp did.

Treatment meaning: oral pan-JAK inhibitor, 5-10 mg twice daily. Peripheral blood and lesional scalp punch biopsies were taken from alopecia areata patients. This clone was observed a single time. Its antigen is unknown. V shed 5 bases and J shed 0 bases, with 13 bases lying between them. CDR3 length: 15 amino acids. Germline CDR1 SGHAT, CDR2 FQNNGV. In each case, RNA was isolated and then reverse transcribed into cDNA as the sequencing template. Using immunoSEQ multiplex PCR, the repertoire was profiled, and TCRdb retains in-frame clones only, with some absent. The table lists roughly 92,000 clones, approximately 70% of them singletons.

The chain carries TRBV11-2 and TRBJ1-2; D is undetermined. This receptor was taken from a human donor with alopecia areata. Sequences were derived from CD8+ T cells sorted from blood, sampled between weeks 43 and 45, from a patient treated with tofacitinib. CDR3 in amino acids: CASSGLDGSNYGYTF. The DNA of the CDR3 is TGTGCCAGCAGCGGACTGGACGGATCTAACTATGGCTACACCTTC.